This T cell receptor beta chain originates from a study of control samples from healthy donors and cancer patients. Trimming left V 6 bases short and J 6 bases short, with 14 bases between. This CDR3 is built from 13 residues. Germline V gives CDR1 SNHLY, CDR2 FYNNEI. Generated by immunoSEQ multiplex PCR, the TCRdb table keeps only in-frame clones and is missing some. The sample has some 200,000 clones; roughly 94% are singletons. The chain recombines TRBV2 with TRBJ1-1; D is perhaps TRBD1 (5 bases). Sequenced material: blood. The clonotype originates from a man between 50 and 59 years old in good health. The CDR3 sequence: CASRPGWGAEAFF. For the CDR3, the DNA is TGTGCCAGCAGACCCGGTTGGGGCGCTGAAGCTTTCTTT.